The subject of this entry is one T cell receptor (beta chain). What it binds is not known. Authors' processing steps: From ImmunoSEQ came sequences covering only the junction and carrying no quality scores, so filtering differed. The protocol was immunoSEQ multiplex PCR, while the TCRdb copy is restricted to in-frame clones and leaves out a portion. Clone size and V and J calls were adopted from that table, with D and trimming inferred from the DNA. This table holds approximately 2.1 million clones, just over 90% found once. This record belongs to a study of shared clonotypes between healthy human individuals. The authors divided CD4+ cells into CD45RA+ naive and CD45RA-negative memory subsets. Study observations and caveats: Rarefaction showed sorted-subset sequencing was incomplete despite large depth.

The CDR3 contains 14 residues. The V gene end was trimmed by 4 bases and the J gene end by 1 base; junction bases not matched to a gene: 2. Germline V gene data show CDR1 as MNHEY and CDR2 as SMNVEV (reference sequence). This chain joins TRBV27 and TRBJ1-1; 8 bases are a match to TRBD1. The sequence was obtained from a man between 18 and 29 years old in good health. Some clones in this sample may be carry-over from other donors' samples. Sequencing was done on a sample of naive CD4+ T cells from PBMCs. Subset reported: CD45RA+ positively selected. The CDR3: CASSSGTGNTEAFF. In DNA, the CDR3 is TGTGCCAGCAGTTCCGGGACAGGGAACACTGAAGCTTTCTTT.